This TCR beta chain originates from a study of cytomegalovirus exposure and HLA in healthy donors. Study-level background: Genotyping showed less than 85% of hundreds of donors falling in the Caucasian-associated ancestry cluster.

Germline lookup yields CDR1 WNHNN and CDR2 SYGVQD (reference sequence). The CDR3 is made up of 13 amino acids. After removal of 4 bases from V and 2 bases from J, the junction contained 1 base not matched to a gene. Researchers ran the PCR with 60 Vbeta and 13 Jbeta primers. As originally analysed: Around 9.9 million shared chains were among the 60 million to 80 million unique TCR beta chains that a later analysis counted. The protocol was immunoSEQ multiplex PCR, while the TCRdb copy is restricted to in-frame clones and leaves out a portion. The DNA gave D and trimming, while V, J and clone size come from that table. Of about 100,000 clones in the sample, roughly 80% are singletons; the top ten hold around 14%. A word on this clone: The target antigen is unknown.

Study-level findings and limits: Researchers catalogued under 200 TCR beta chains as cytomegalovirus-associated. According to an earlier analysis, most TCR beta V segments yielded productive rearrangements about 90% or about 30% of the time.

The chain links TRBV10-1 to TRBJ2-5; 7 nucleotides line up with TRBD1. The clonotype originates from a male donor in good health and CMV-seropositive. Sequencing was done on a sample of PBMCs. The DNA of the CDR3 is TGCGCCAGCAGTGGGGGACAGCAAGAGACCCAGTACTTC. It codes for CASSGGQQETQYF.